One and the same sample provided the 27 T cell receptor beta chains below, sequenced in a study of T cell changes during pregnancy in multiple sclerosis. Sequenced by immunoSEQ multiplex PCR; TCRdb stores in-frame clones only, minus some. The table records about 56,000 clones, 85% to 90% of them present only once. Sequencing was carried out using peripheral blood from another person, used as feeder cells. The source is a human donor whose cells served as feeder cells for cultures in a pregnancy study.

The J gene is TRBJ1-5, the V gene TRBV2; D is unclear. CDR1 is SNHLY, CDR2 FYNNEI, per germline. V was trimmed by 5 bases and J by 2 bases, leaving 7 bases between them. This CDR3 region has 13 residues. The CDR3 spells CASSREGNQPQHF. The CDR3 region has the DNA TGTGCCAGCAGTAGGGAGGGCAATCAGCCCCAGCATTTT. Supplemented by reference TRBV2 and TRBJ1-5, the full variable domain reads EPEVTQTPSHQVTQMGQEVILRCVPISNHLYFYWYRQILGQKVEFLVSFYNNEISEKSEIFDDQFSVERPDGSNFTLKIRSTKLEDSAMYFCASSREGNQPQHFGDGTRLSIL.

The CDR3 loop reads CASSFSRQGYEQYF. CDR3 bases: TGTGCCAGCAGCTTCAGCCGACAGGGCTACGAGCAGTACTTC. This rearrangement joins TRBV11-2 to TRBJ2-7; 7 nucleotides match TRBD1. CDR3 length: 14 residues. In germline, CDR1 is SGHAT, CDR2 FQNNGV. J was trimmed by 3 bases and V by 3 bases; bases with no gene match: 5.

The chain carries TRBV6-5 and TRBJ2-7; TRBD2 aligns across 10 bases. This CDR3 has 15 amino acids. The V gene end was trimmed by 0 bases and the J gene end by 3 bases; junction bases not matched to a gene: 2. Germline V gene data show CDR1 as MNHEY and CDR2 as SVGAGI. This CDR3 is CASSYSIAGGYEQYF. Here the CDR3 DNA reads TGTGCCAGCAGTTACTCAATAGCGGGGGGCTACGAGCAGTACTTC.

The chain uses TRBV29-1 and TRBJ1-3, with D hard to call. There are 13 residues in the CDR3. Per germline, CDR1 SQVTM and CDR2 ANQGSEA. The V and J ends lost 1 base and 0 bases respectively, with 4 bases between them. As DNA, the CDR3 is TGCAGCGTTGAAGGAAACTCTGGAAACACCATATATTTT. Amino acid sequence: CSVEGNSGNTIYF.

In DNA, the CDR3 is TGTGCCAGTAGTGCGCGACAGGGGTTATCTGAAGCTTTCTTT. This codes for CASSARQGLSEAFF. The chain joins TRBV19 to TRBJ1-1; 8 nucleotides agree with TRBD1. CDR1 and CDR2 from the germline V gene are LNHDA and SQIVND (reference sequence). The CDR3 loop spans 14 amino acids. V dropped 5 bases and J dropped 6; count of bases not matched to a gene: 8.

This clone was seen once. The chain recombines TRBV18 with TRBJ2-7, with D perhaps assigned TRBD1 or TRBD2 (6 bases each). Per germline, CDR1 KGHSH and CDR2 LQKENI. Trimming pared 2 bases from V and 3 bases from J, leaving 14 bases between. The length of the CDR3 is 15 residues. The CDR3 protein is CASSPTGGGIYEQYF. Here the CDR3 DNA reads TGTGCCAGCTCACCAACCGGGGGCGGAATCTACGAGCAGTACTTC.

CDR3: CASRDTNYGYTF. The CDR3 DNA sequence: TGTGCCAGCAGGGACACTAACTATGGCTACACCTTC. This sequence joins TRBV6-6 and TRBJ1-2, with D possibly matching TRBD1 (5 bases). Trimming took off 6 bases at V and 0 bases at J, with 5 bases between the two ends. The CDR3 loop spans 12 amino acids. The germline CDR1 and CDR2 sequences are MNHNY and SVGAGI (reference sequence).

The V gene is TRBV5-1, the J gene TRBJ2-5; tentatively, D is TRBD2 (6 bases). In germline, CDR1 is SGHRS, CDR2 YFSETQ. Trimming removed 1 base at V and 1 base at J, with 11 bases between. The CDR3 has 15 residues. The CDR3 spells CASSLSRGSQETQYF. The CDR3 coding sequence is TGCGCCAGCAGCTTGAGCCGGGGGAGCCAAGAGACCCAGTACTTC.

In its sample, this clone was seen a few times. The chain has TRBV6-1 and TRBJ2-7, with D maybe TRBD1 (6 bases). Germline V gives CDR1 MNHNS, CDR2 SASEGT. V lost 1 base and J lost 0, with 10 bases in between. The CDR3 runs 15 residues. CDR3 amino acids: CASSEEGVGSYEQYF. The CDR3 region has the DNA TGTGCCAGCAGTGAAGAGGGGGTAGGCTCCTACGAGCAGTACTTC.

V and J are TRBV11-2 and TRBJ1-4; D call uncertain. Germline CDR1 and CDR2: SGHAT and FQNNGV. Trimming removed 3 bases from V and 0 bases from J, with 8 bases in between. This CDR3 is built from 15 residues. CDR3 nucleotides: TGTGCCAGCAGCTTTTCCGGGGCAACTAATGAAAAACTGTTTTTT. Translating gives CASSFSGATNEKLFF.

The rearrangement uses TRBV9 and TRBJ2-1; D may correspond to TRBD1 or TRBD2 (5 bases each). With 4 bases removed from V and 5 bases from J, the gap between germline ends came to 25 bases. The germline CDR1 and CDR2 sequences are SGDLS and YYNGEE. The CDR3 runs to 18 residues. The CDR3 loop reads CASSPTSGGNRGNNEQFF. The CDR3 bases are TGTGCCAGCAGCCCTACATCTGGGGGAAATCGTGGGAACAATGAGCAGTTCTTC.

The rearrangement joins TRBV2 to TRBJ2-5; no definite D call. Germline V gene data show CDR1 as SNHLY and CDR2 as FYNNEI. CDR3 length equals 11 residues. Trimming took 7 bases from V and 3 from J, leaving 6 bases between them. The CDR3 loop is CASTLEETQYF. In nucleotides, the CDR3 is TGTGCCAGCACCTTAGAAGAGACCCAGTACTTC. The complete variable domain, with remaining parts taken from reference TRBV2 and TRBJ2-5, reads EPEVTQTPSHQVTQMGQEVILRCVPISNHLYFYWYRQILGQKVEFLVSFYNNEISEKSEIFDDQFSVERPDGSNFTLKIRSTKLEDSAMYFCASTLEETQYFGPGTRLLVL.

This rearrangement joins TRBV5-4 to TRBJ2-7, with 7 bases lining up with TRBD1. In germline, CDR1 is SGHNT, CDR2 YYREEE (reference sequence). CDR3 length equals 15 residues. The V gene end was trimmed by 4 bases and the J gene end by 5 bases; junction bases not matched to a gene: 12. CDR3 in amino acids: CASSGWTGPSNEQYF. The CDR3 DNA reads TGTGCCAGCAGCGGATGGACAGGACCTAGCAACGAGCAGTACTTC. The full variable domain, in which reference TRBV5-4 and TRBJ2-7 provide the parts outside the CDR3, is ETGVTQSPTHLIKTRGQQVTLRCSSQSGHNTVSWYQQALGQGPQFIFQYYREEENGRGNFPPRFSGLQFPNYSSELNVNALELDDSALYLCASSGWTGPSNEQYFGPGTRLTVT.

V usage is TRBV28 and J usage is TRBJ2-7, with no clear D. Germline CDR1 and CDR2: MDHEN and SYDVKM. This CDR3 contains 13 residues. V lost 2 bases and J lost 8, with 13 bases in between. Here the CDR3 reads CASSLNDPVQQYF. The CDR3 DNA follows: TGTGCCAGCAGTTTAAACGACCCGGTTCAGCAGTACTTC.

The rearrangement links TRBV9 to TRBJ2-3, with TRBD2 matching 8 bases. The junction had 9 bases not matched to a gene; V was cut back by 1 base and J by 2 bases. This CDR3 spans 17 amino acids. CDR1 SGDLS and CDR2 YYNGEE come from the germline V gene. The CDR3 reads CASSVLGAGALTDTQYF. Here the CDR3 DNA reads TGTGCCAGCAGCGTACTAGGAGCGGGGGCCCTCACAGATACGCAGTATTTT.

J is TRBJ2-4 and V is TRBV28; perhaps D is TRBD1 or TRBD2 (5 bases each). Between the trimmed V and J ends, which lost 1 base and 6 bases, there was a span of 19 bases. Per germline, CDR1 MDHEN and CDR2 SYDVKM. The CDR3 sequence is 17 residues long. CDR3 DNA: TGTGCCAGCAGTTTATTATTGTTTGGGGGTTTAGGAAACATTCAGTACTTC. It encodes CASSLLLFGGLGNIQYF. The full variable domain, in which reference TRBV28 and TRBJ2-4 provide the parts outside the CDR3, is DVKVTQSSRYLVKRTGEKVFLECVQDMDHENMFWYRQDPGLGLRLIYFSYDVKMKEKGDIPEGYSVSREKKERFSLILESASTNQTSMYLCASSLLLFGGLGNIQYFGAGTRLSVL.

The chain combines TRBV11-2 with TRBJ1-1, with D perhaps matching TRBD1 (5 bases). Germline CDR1 is SGHAT and CDR2 is FQNNGV. The CDR3 runs 15 residues. V lost 4 bases and J lost 1, with 13 bases in between. As DNA, the CDR3 is TGTGCCAGCAGCTATGCAGGGCGGGCGAACACTGAAGCTTTCTTT. Amino acid sequence: CASSYAGRANTEAFF.

The chain links TRBV29-1 to TRBJ2-1, with a possible D match to TRBD2 (6 bases). Germline-derived CDR1 and CDR2 are SQVTM and ANQGSEA. V lost 6 bases to trimming and J lost 2 bases, with 11 bases between them. The CDR3 consists of 13 residues. Here the CDR3 reads CSVGGGTYNEQFF. The CDR3 DNA sequence: TGCAGCGTGGGTGGAGGGACCTACAATGAGCAGTTCTTC.

The chain is built from TRBV27 and TRBJ1-5, with 7 bases fitting TRBD1. V shed 2 bases and J 6 bases; nucleotides not matched to a gene: 7. The CDR3 loop spans 15 amino acids. Germline V gene lookup returns CDR1 MNHEY and CDR2 SMNVEV (reference sequence). DNA of the CDR3: TGTGCCAGCAGTTTAAATTACAGGGGAGGTCAGCCCCAGCATTTT. Translation: CASSLNYRGGQPQHF.

The V and J genes are TRBV28 and TRBJ2-3, with a tentative D call TRBD1 (6 bases). V lost 3 bases and J 4 bases, leaving 11 bases between the germline ends. CDR3 size: 14 residues. Germline assignment: CDR1 MDHEN and CDR2 SYDVKM. Written as DNA, the CDR3 is TGTGCCAGCAGTTTTGGTGCAGGGGCAGATACGCAGTATTTT. It translates to CASSFGAGADTQYF. The full variable domain, with the rest looked up from reference TRBV28 and TRBJ2-3, is DVKVTQSSRYLVKRTGEKVFLECVQDMDHENMFWYRQDPGLGLRLIYFSYDVKMKEKGDIPEGYSVSREKKERFSLILESASTNQTSMYLCASSFGAGADTQYFGPGTRLTVL.

The genes are TRBV5-1 and TRBJ1-1, with D possibly matching TRBD1 (6 bases). Trimming shortened V by 0 bases and J by 1 base, and 10 bases separated the two germline ends. The CDR3 covers 15 residues. Germline V gene data show CDR1 as SGHRS and CDR2 as YFSETQ. The CDR3 DNA follows: TGCGCCAGCAGCTTGGGGGGACAAGCGAACACTGAAGCTTTCTTT. Translating it yields CASSLGGQANTEAFF.

This chain joins TRBV11-2 and TRBJ2-3, with a weak D call TRBD2 (6 bases). V shed 2 bases and J shed 7 bases, with 16 bases lying between them. The CDR3 consists of 15 residues. The germline gives CDR1 SGHAT, CDR2 FQNNGV. CDR3 in amino acids: CASSLIWDLQYTQYF. CDR3 coding DNA: TGTGCCAGCAGCTTAATTTGGGACTTGCAGTATACGCAGTATTTT.

In DNA form, the CDR3 reads TGTGCCAGCAGTTACTCGTATGTTCAGCCCCAGCATTTT. Translated, it gives CASSYSYVQPQHF. The chain carries TRBV6-6 and TRBJ1-5; no clear D. V gave up 0 bases and J gave up 6 bases, with 6 bases separating them. Germline CDR1 is MNHNY and CDR2 is SVGAGI (reference sequence). The CDR3 is made up of 13 amino acids.

The CDR3 DNA reads as TGTGCCAGCAGTCGAGGGATGGGACAGCCCCAGCATTTT. It yields the protein CASSRGMGQPQHF. The rearrangement joins TRBV4-2 to TRBJ1-5; D is undetermined. Germline values: CDR1 LGHNA, CDR2 YNFKEQ. The V end was cut by 6 bases, the J end by 7 bases, with 13 bases between. The CDR3 is made up of 13 amino acids.

This clone is a singleton in its sample. The chain joins TRBV7-3 to TRBJ1-1, with a possible D match to TRBD1 (5 bases). The CDR3 length is 13 residues. Germline V gene data show CDR1 as SGHTA and CDR2 as FQGTGA. Trimming cost V 2 bases and J 4 bases, with 8 bases left between them. Here the CDR3 reads CASSLLGGTEAFF. The CDR3 DNA is TGTGCCAGCAGCTTACTCGGGGGCACTGAAGCTTTCTTT.

The chain joins TRBV7-2 to TRBJ2-6; D gene uncertain. Trimming cost V 5 bases and J 5 bases, with 25 bases left between them. This CDR3 spans 19 amino acids. Germline V gene data show CDR1 as SGHTA and CDR2 as FQGNSA. CDR3 sequence: CASSGCARRRQSRANVLTF. In DNA form, the CDR3 reads TGTGCCAGCAGCGGCTGCGCCAGGAGACGACAAAGTCGGGCCAACGTCCTGACTTTC.

This chain's CDR3 is CASREGNNQPQHF. CDR3 bases: TGCGCCAGCAGGGAGGGGAACAATCAGCCCCAGCATTTT. The chain uses TRBV5-1 and TRBJ1-5; maybe TRBD1 (5 bases). V gave up 5 bases and J gave up 3 bases, with 9 bases separating them. Per the germline V gene, CDR1 is SGHRS and CDR2 is YFSETQ. The CDR3 contains 13 residues.